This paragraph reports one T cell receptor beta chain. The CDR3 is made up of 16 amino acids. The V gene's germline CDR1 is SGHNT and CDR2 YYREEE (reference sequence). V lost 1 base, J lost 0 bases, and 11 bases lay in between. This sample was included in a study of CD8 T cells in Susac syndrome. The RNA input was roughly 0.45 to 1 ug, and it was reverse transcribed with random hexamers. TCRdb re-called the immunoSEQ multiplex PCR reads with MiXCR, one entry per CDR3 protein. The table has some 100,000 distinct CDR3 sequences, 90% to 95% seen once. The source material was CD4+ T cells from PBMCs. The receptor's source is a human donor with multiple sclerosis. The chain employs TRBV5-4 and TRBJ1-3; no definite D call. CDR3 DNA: TGTGCCAGCAGCTTGCCCGACACTAACTCTGGAAACACCATATATTTT. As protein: CASSLPDTNSGNTIYF.